This TCR beta chain was documented in a study of shared clonotypes between healthy human individuals. Across the study: Donors consisted of two women and a few men between 18 and 49.

CDR1 is SNHLY, CDR2 FYNNEI, per germline. The ends lost 3 bases at V and 3 bases at J; junction bases unmatched: 4. This CDR3 has 16 amino acids. Per the original methods: For the immunoSEQ data, sequences were junction-only without quality scores, so filtering differed. Data came from immunoSEQ multiplex PCR; TCRdb stores just in-frame clones and leaves some out. That table furnishes V, J and clone size, whereas the DNA furnished D and trimming. This sample has around 2.5 million clones, with 80% to 95% found just once. With respect to this clone: No antigen is known for it.

General study results and limits: It was the non-shared clonotypes that had lower generation probabilities than clonotypes shared by all four donors. Investigators expected sequencing depth to affect clonotype sharing among donors.

Sequences were obtained from naive CD4+ T cells from PBMCs. Subset given: CD45RA+ positively selected. The TCR sequence derives from a man aged 18-30 years in good health. Some clones in this sample may be carry-over from other donors' samples. The chain recombines TRBV2 with TRBJ2-1; 11 nucleotides agree with TRBD2. The CDR3 reads CASSELGTSGYNEQFF. The CDR3 DNA is TGTGCCAGCAGTGAGCTCGGGACTAGCGGCTACAATGAGCAGTTCTTC.